The 30 T cell receptor beta chains below were found in one sample sequenced in a study of graft-versus-host responses after intestinal transplantation. Method: immunoSEQ multiplex PCR; TCRdb's copy keeps in-frame clones and lacks some. The sample lists 130,000 to 150,000 clones; about 93% were seen once. These receptors' targets are unknown. The sample here was unstimulated CD4+ T cells sorted from spleen or lymph node cells, taken before intestinal transplant. The receptors originated from a human donor who received an intestinal transplant.

The chain employs TRBV7-2 and TRBJ1-2; TRBD1 matches 10 bases. Germline trimming cut 1 base from V and 8 bases from J; bases unmatched to any gene: 13. The V gene's germline CDR1 is SGHTA and CDR2 FQGNSA. This CDR3 is 17 amino acids long. The CDR3 DNA sequence: TGTGCCAGCAGCTTAGAGCCCATCCGGGACAGGGGTGGGGGCTACACCTTC. This sequence encodes CASSLEPIRDRGGGYTF.

This rearrangement joins TRBV28 to TRBJ2-1, with 12 bases lining up with TRBD2. In germline, CDR1 is MDHEN, CDR2 SYDVKM. CDR3 length: 16 residues. V shed 5 bases and J 4 bases; nucleotides not matched to a gene: 6. CDR3 residues: CASSPTLAGGYNEQFF. The CDR3 DNA is TGTGCCAGCAGTCCAACACTAGCGGGAGGTTACAATGAGCAGTTCTTC.

V is TRBV28 and J is TRBJ2-7; tentatively, D is TRBD1 or TRBD2 (5 bases each). Germline V gives CDR1 MDHEN, CDR2 SYDVKM. This CDR3 region has 13 residues. V was shortened by 4 bases and J by 3 bases, with 10 bases between the two germline ends. CDR3 sequence reads: CASSSGRGYEQYF. The CDR3 region has the DNA TGTGCCAGCAGTTCGGGACGAGGCTACGAGCAGTACTTC.

This clone was seen only a few times. The chain combines TRBV28 with TRBJ2-3; D tentatively fits TRBD1 or TRBD2 (5 bases each). From germline, CDR1 is MDHEN and CDR2 SYDVKM. The CDR3 is 16 amino acids. V lost 7 bases and J lost 0, with 17 bases in between. This chain's CDR3 is CASTLFRGRSTDTQYF. CDR3 DNA: TGTGCCAGCACCCTATTCCGGGGACGGAGCACAGATACGCAGTATTTT.

The V gene is TRBV6-6, the J gene TRBJ2-3; TRBD2 aligns across 13 bases. The CDR3 spans 15 residues. V trimming: 6 bases; J trimming: 6 bases; junction bases outside the gene matches: 6. Per germline, CDR1 MNHNY and CDR2 SVGAGI (reference sequence). CDR3 sequence reads: CASSRTSGGGDTQYF. The CDR3 coding sequence is TGTGCCAGCAGCCGGACTAGCGGGGGCGGGGATACGCAGTATTTT.

The chain joins TRBV7-9 to TRBJ2-7; D not certain. This CDR3 is 14 amino acids long. V was clipped by 0 bases and J by 2 bases, with 8 bases between them. From germline, CDR1 is SEHNR and CDR2 FQNEAQ (reference sequence). The CDR3 coding sequence is TGTGCCAGCAGCTTAGCGCCAGGAACCTACGAGCAGTACTTC. It translates to CASSLAPGTYEQYF.

The chain combines TRBV4-3 with TRBJ2-2; 7 bases line up with TRBD2. CDR3 length: 15 residues. Germline assignment: CDR1 LGHNA and CDR2 YSLEER. The junction had 3 bases not matched to a gene; V was cut back by 0 bases and J by 5 bases. Here the CDR3 DNA reads TGCGCCAGCAGCCAAGATACGGGGGGTACCGGGGAGCTGTTTTTT. Encoded protein: CASSQDTGGTGELFF.

This chain links TRBV19 with TRBJ1-2, with 9 bases aligning to TRBD1. CDR3 length equals 16 residues. Per germline, CDR1 LNHDA and CDR2 SQIVND (reference sequence). Unmatched junction bases numbered 7, after V lost 5 bases and J lost 0 bases. CDR3: CASSPGQGRANYGYTF. The CDR3 nucleotides read TGTGCCAGTAGTCCTGGACAGGGGCGAGCTAACTATGGCTACACCTTC.

This clone was recorded only once. This rearrangement joins TRBV28 to TRBJ2-3, with a weak D call TRBD1 (5 bases). Germline assignment: CDR1 MDHEN and CDR2 SYDVKM. The CDR3 runs 15 residues. V lost 6 bases and J lost 3, with 16 bases in between. The CDR3 DNA follows: TGTGCCAGCAGGGGGCCAGCTCTGGGGACAGATACGCAGTATTTT. Its translation: CASRGPALGTDTQYF.

The chain recombines TRBV6-6 with TRBJ1-1; no clear D. The V gene lost 5 bases and the J gene lost 4 bases, with 20 bases spanning the gap. From germline, CDR1 is MNHNY and CDR2 SVGAGI (reference sequence). The CDR3 has 16 amino acids. DNA of the CDR3: TGTGCCAGCAGTCCTTATTCTGCTCGAGGGAGCACTGAAGCTTTCTTT. This gives the protein CASSPYSARGSTEAFF.

The rearrangement links TRBV20-1 to TRBJ2-7; the D is unclear. Trimming removed 1 base from V and 9 bases from J, with 10 bases in between. In germline, CDR1 is DFQATT, CDR2 SNEGSKA (reference sequence). The CDR3 totals 11 residues. In DNA, the CDR3 is TGCAGTGCTAGAGGCATCCTCCTGCAGTACTTC. Translated, it gives CSARGILLQYF.

The table lists this clone with a count of one. This chain links TRBV7-2 with TRBJ1-2; 7 bases match TRBD1. CDR3 length: 16 amino acids. The germline V gene has CDR1 SGHTA and CDR2 FQGNSA. Losses at the gene ends were 7 bases for V and 4 bases for J; bases not matched to a gene: 15. This CDR3 is CASTQERQGGVYGYTF. CDR3 in DNA: TGTGCCAGCACCCAGGAGCGCCAGGGGGGGGTCTATGGCTACACCTTC.

This chain links TRBV4-1 with TRBJ1-3, with D perhaps matching TRBD1 (5 bases). This CDR3 comprises 14 residues. The germline V gene encodes CDR1 MGHRA and CDR2 YSYEKL. V lost 3 bases and J lost 16, with 22 bases in between. The chain's CDR3 is CASSQDNTGTSLYF. The CDR3 nucleotides are TGCGCCAGCAGCCAGGACAATACCGGGACTTCTTTGTATTTT.

Here the CDR3 DNA reads TGTGCCAGCAGCCCTATATTACGAGGGGAGGCTTATTCTGAGCAGTTCTTC. This encodes CASSPILRGEAYSEQFF. The rearrangement joins TRBV5-6 to TRBJ2-1; D perhaps matches TRBD2 (6 bases). The V end lost 4 bases, the J end lost 9 bases, and 26 bases lay between the germline ends. There are 17 residues in the CDR3. Per the germline V gene, CDR1 is SGHDT and CDR2 is YYEEEE.

This rearrangement joins TRBV6-5 to TRBJ2-3; 9 nucleotides align to TRBD1. The CDR3 totals 15 residues. The J segment lost 2 bases and the V segment lost 1 base, leaving 1 base of the junction unmatched. Germline lookup yields CDR1 MNHEY and CDR2 SVGAGI. The CDR3 loop is CASSYWDRDTDTQYF. DNA of the CDR3: TGTGCCAGCAGTTACTGGGACAGGGACACAGATACGCAGTATTTT.

This chain joins TRBV7-6 and TRBJ2-5; 12 nucleotides match TRBD2. The ends lost 0 bases at V and 4 bases at J; junction bases unmatched: 0. CDR1 and CDR2 from the germline V gene are SGHVS and FNYEAQ. The CDR3 runs to 15 residues. CDR3 DNA sequence: TGTGCCAGCAGCTTAGCGGGACTAGCGGGAGAGACCCAGTACTTC. It encodes CASSLAGLAGETQYF. The full variable domain, in which reference TRBV7-6 and TRBJ2-5 provide the parts outside the CDR3, is GAGVSQSPRYKVTKRGQDVALRCDPISGHVSLYWYRQALGQGPEFLTYFNYEAQQDKSGLPNDRFSAERPEGSISTLTIQRTEQRDSAMYRCASSLAGLAGETQYFGPGTRLLVL.

The gene calls are TRBV27 and TRBJ2-5; D uncertain. Germline CDR1 MNHEY, CDR2 SMNVEV (reference sequence). Deletions cut 8 bases from V and 2 bases from J, with 18 bases between. The CDR3 covers 15 residues. CDR3 sequence (DNA): TGTGCCAGCGGACGTCCGGGCCGCTTTCAAGAGACCCAGTACTTC. Its protein is CASGRPGRFQETQYF.

The chain uses TRBV4-3 and TRBJ2-6, with D possibly TRBD2 on 6 matching bases. Trimming took off 0 bases at V and 1 base at J, with 22 bases between the two ends. The CDR3 loop spans 21 amino acids. Germline-derived CDR1 and CDR2 are LGHNA and YSLEER. The DNA of the CDR3 is TGCGCCAGCAGCCAAGAGACGAGTTTTGGGGTTGGAGGGTCTGGGGCCAACGTCCTGACTTTC. Translated, it gives CASSQETSFGVGGSGANVLTF.

This chain connects TRBV6-5 to TRBJ1-3, with a tentative D call TRBD1 (6 bases). Per the germline V gene, CDR1 is MNHEY and CDR2 is SVGAGI. Trimming pared 7 bases from V and 0 bases from J, leaving 10 bases between. The CDR3 consists of 14 residues. The CDR3 region is CASTWTASGNTIYF. The CDR3 nucleotides are TGTGCCAGCACTTGGACAGCCTCTGGAAACACCATATATTTT.

The rearrangement links TRBV28 to TRBJ1-1, with a tentative D call TRBD1 (6 bases). The CDR3 is 15 amino acids. Germline V gene data show CDR1 as MDHEN and CDR2 as SYDVKM. Trimming removed 4 bases at V and 5 bases at J, with 17 bases between. The CDR3 DNA follows: TGTGCCAGCAGTTGGGGGGCGCAAAGGGGAACTGAAGCTTTCTTT. Its translation: CASSWGAQRGTEAFF.

As to this clone: Other DNA sequences from this sample encode an identical CDR3 as well. The genes are TRBV9 and TRBJ1-4; 8 bases align to TRBD1. J gave up 5 bases and V 0 bases, and 12 bases lay outside the gene matches. Germline V gene data show CDR1 as SGDLS and CDR2 as YYNGEE. This CDR3 has 18 residues. The CDR3 nucleotides read TGTGCCAGCAGCGTAGTAGGCGGAGGGAGACAGGGGAATGAAAAACTGTTTTTT. It translates to CASSVVGGGRQGNEKLFF.

V and J are TRBV29-1 and TRBJ2-5; D call uncertain. Germline-derived CDR1 and CDR2 are SQVTM and ANQGSEA. The CDR3 length is 13 residues. V lost 4 bases to trimming and J lost 4 bases, with 13 bases between them. CDR3 in DNA: TGCAGCGTTGCACCACGGCTTAGAGAGACCCAGTACTTC. Amino acids: CSVAPRLRETQYF.

The gene calls are TRBV19 and TRBJ1-5; 7 nucleotides align to TRBD1. The CDR3 spans 15 residues. The V gene's germline CDR1 is LNHDA and CDR2 SQIVND (reference sequence). J gave up 0 bases and V 3 bases, and 2 bases lay outside the gene matches. As DNA, the CDR3 is TGTGCCAGTAGTATCGGGACAGTTAGCAATCAGCCCCAGCATTTT. Its translation: CASSIGTVSNQPQHF. Combining the CDR3 with reference TRBV19 and TRBJ1-5 gives the whole variable domain DGGITQSPKYLFRKEGQNVTLSCEQNLNHDAMYWYRQDPGQGLRLIYYSQIVNDFQKGDIAEGYSVSREKKESFPLTVTSAQKNPTAFYLCASSIGTVSNQPQHFGDGTRLSIL.

This clone has only a few counts. The gene calls are TRBV6-1 and TRBJ2-5, with D perhaps matching TRBD2 (6 bases). V was trimmed by 5 bases and J by 2 bases, leaving 12 bases between them. The CDR3 extends over 14 amino acids. Germline values: CDR1 MNHNS, CDR2 SASEGT. The CDR3 bases are TGTGCCAGCAGTTCGGGGGAGTGGCAAGAGACCCAGTACTTC. This translates into CASSSGEWQETQYF.

The chain carries TRBV5-1 and TRBJ2-1; no reliable D call. Germline CDR1 reads SGHRS; CDR2 reads YFSETQ. CDR3 length: 11 amino acids. Trimming pared 3 bases from V and 6 bases from J, leaving 4 bases between. The CDR3 DNA reads as TGCGCCAGCAGCTCTGGCAATGAGCAGTTCTTC. It codes for CASSSGNEQFF.

The CDR3 loop reads CASSPNAGETSQQFF. CDR3 DNA: TGTGCCAGCTCACCGAACGCTGGCGAGACTAGCCAGCAGTTCTTC. The gene calls are TRBV18 and TRBJ2-1; 7 bases map to TRBD2. This CDR3 region has 15 residues. The germline V gene has CDR1 KGHSH and CDR2 LQKENI. The J segment lost 11 bases and the V segment lost 3 bases, leaving 13 bases of the junction unmatched.

In its sample, this clone was seen once. The chain combines TRBV28 with TRBJ1-3; D is unresolved. This CDR3 contains 15 residues. With 2 bases removed from V and 2 bases from J, the gap between germline ends came to 10 bases. CDR1 is MDHEN and CDR2 is SYDVKM in the germline V gene. The CDR3 spells CASSLAGNPGNTIYF. The CDR3 DNA reads TGTGCCAGCAGTTTAGCTGGGAATCCTGGAAACACCATATATTTT.

This rearrangement joins TRBV5-1 to TRBJ1-1; D is perhaps TRBD1 (6 bases). The CDR3 loop spans 18 amino acids. Germline lookup yields CDR1 SGHRS and CDR2 YFSETQ. Trimming pared 4 bases from V and 1 base from J, leaving 23 bases between. CDR3 residues: CASSRSAGGAGRNTEAFF. DNA for the CDR3: TGCGCCAGCAGCCGCTCTGCGGGGGGCGCGGGGAGGAACACTGAAGCTTTCTTT. The complete variable domain, with remaining parts taken from reference TRBV5-1 and TRBJ1-1, reads KAGVTQTPRYLIKTRGQQVTLSCSPISGHRSVSWYQQTPGQGLQFLFEYFSETQRNKGNFPGRFSGRQFSNSRSEMNVSTLELGDSALYLCASSRSAGGAGRNTEAFFGQGTRLTVV.

The chain employs TRBV2 and TRBJ1-4; 10 bases line up with TRBD1. The CDR3 is 14 amino acids. Germline values: CDR1 SNHLY, CDR2 FYNNEI. With V trimmed by 10 bases and J by 8 bases, 10 bases remained unmatched. The CDR3 DNA is TGTGCCACCGACCCGGGACAGGGGCCGGAAAAACTGTTTTTT. Protein product: CATDPGQGPEKLFF. The whole variable domain, filled in from reference TRBV2 and TRBJ1-4, reads EPEVTQTPSHQVTQMGQEVILRCVPISNHLYFYWYRQILGQKVEFLVSFYNNEISEKSEIFDDQFSVERPDGSNFTLKIRSTKLEDSAMYFCATDPGQGPEKLFFGSGTQLSVL.

The V call is TRBV28, the J call TRBJ2-5; TRBD1 matches at 7 bases. J was trimmed by 0 bases and V by 8 bases; bases with no gene match: 6. This CDR3 has 14 amino acids. Germline V gene sequence: CDR1 MDHEN, CDR2 SYDVKM. CDR3 sequence reads: CASGDRAYQETQYF. The CDR3 DNA sequence: TGTGCCAGCGGCGACAGGGCGTACCAAGAGACCCAGTACTTC.